This TCR beta chain is drawn from a study of blood T cell repertoires in COVID-19. Overall study: Sources were T cells, B-cell-depleted T cells, or PBMCs; the material itself was cDNA or gDNA.

Sequencing used immunoSEQ multiplex PCR; TCRdb keeps in-frame clones, though not all of them. The data show about 200,000 clones, 79% seen once. After removal of 0 bases from V and 4 bases from J, the junction contained 2 bases not matched to a gene. This CDR3 spans 15 amino acids. Germline V CDR1 and CDR2: SGHKS, YYEKEE (reference sequence). Sample: peripheral blood. The chain joins TRBV5-5 to TRBJ2-1; 9 bases line up with TRBD2. This TCR was recovered from a middle-aged woman with COVID-19, enrolled during active disease. CDR3 bases: TGTGCCAGCAGCTTGGAAGCGGGGGGTTACAATGAGCAGTTCTTC. It codes for CASSLEAGGYNEQFF.